The next 8 T cell receptor beta chains were all read from a single sample in a study of blood T cell repertoires in COVID-19. Sequencing was performed with immunoSEQ multiplex PCR; in TCRdb, only in-frame clones are kept and a portion is missing. Here the sample spans some 130,000 clones, 70% to 80% being singletons. Sequenced sample: peripheral blood. Receptors were obtained from a human donor in a cohort sampled during active COVID-19.

The genes are TRBV29-1 and TRBJ1-5, with TRBD1 matching over 7 bases. The V gene end was trimmed by 7 bases and the J gene end by 5 bases; junction bases not matched to a gene: 8. Germline values: CDR1 SQVTM, CDR2 ANQGSEA. The CDR3 totals 13 residues. The CDR3 reads CSARAGTDQPQHF. The CDR3 DNA is TGCAGCGCCCGGGCCGGGACAGATCAGCCCCAGCATTTT.

The chain uses TRBV20-1 and TRBJ1-5; TRBD1 is a possible D gene (6 bases). The CDR3 covers 16 residues. Looked up from germline, CDR1 is DFQATT and CDR2 is SNEGSKA (reference sequence). V lost 3 bases and J lost 1, with 16 bases in between. The CDR3: CSASRWRGGSNQPQHF. In DNA, the CDR3 is TGCAGTGCTAGTCGATGGAGGGGGGGGAGCAATCAGCCCCAGCATTTT.

This clone occurred once. V usage is TRBV14 and J usage is TRBJ2-7; no reliable D call. The CDR3 is 12 residues long. V was trimmed by 1 base and J by 5 bases, leaving 6 bases between them. The germline V gene has CDR1 SGHDN and CDR2 FVKESK. CDR3: CASSQALNEQYF. Written as DNA, the CDR3 is TGTGCCAGCAGCCAAGCGCTAAACGAGCAGTACTTC.

The chain links TRBV10-2 to TRBJ2-7, with 8 bases matching TRBD1. Trimming cost V 6 bases and J 3 bases; bases outside gene matches: 10. The V gene's germline CDR1 is WSHSY and CDR2 SAAADI. This CDR3 has 15 amino acids. In nucleotides, the CDR3 is TGCGCCAGCAGGGGACCCGGGACAGGCGGCTACGAGCAGTACTTC. Its protein product is CASRGPGTGGYEQYF.

This chain links TRBV5-8 with TRBJ1-5, with 9 bases fitting TRBD1. The CDR3 sequence is 17 residues long. V lost 4 bases, J lost 5 bases, and 13 bases stayed unmatched. Germline CDR1 reads SGHTS; CDR2 reads YDEGEE. The CDR3 nucleotides read TGTGCCAGCAGCGCCTACCGGACAGGGGCCATCCATCAGCCCCAGCATTTT. It is translated as CASSAYRTGAIHQPQHF.

The chain links TRBV30 to TRBJ1-1; perhaps TRBD1 as D (6 bases). The CDR3 has 13 residues. Trimming removed 1 base at V and 9 bases at J, with 15 bases between. Germline CDR1 and CDR2: GTSNPN and SVGIG (reference sequence). This CDR3 reads CAWSDITGLKAFF. The DNA of the CDR3 is TGTGCCTGGAGTGACATTACAGGGTTGAAAGCTTTCTTT.

This clone appeared once. The J gene is TRBJ1-1, the V gene TRBV21-1. TRBV21-1 represents a pseudogene. This CDR3 region has 13 residues. The CDR3 loop reads CASSAGRDTEAFF. CDR3 coding DNA: TGTGCCAGCAGCGCAGGGAGGGACACTGAAGCTTTCTTT.

The rearrangement links TRBV7-8 to TRBJ1-3; TRBD1 matches at 11 bases. Losses at the gene ends were 5 bases for V and 4 bases for J; bases not matched to a gene: 7. The CDR3 is made up of 16 amino acids. In germline, CDR1 is SGHVS, CDR2 FQNEAQ. This CDR3 reads CASSLGQGAGGNTIYF. Written as DNA, the CDR3 is TGTGCCAGCAGCCTCGGACAGGGGGCAGGAGGAAACACCATATATTTT.